The 5 T cell receptor beta chains given below trace back to one sample, sequenced in a study of cytomegalovirus exposure and HLA in healthy donors. PCR primers comprised 60 Vbeta and 13 Jbeta primers. Clones were sequenced by immunoSEQ multiplex PCR, and TCRdb holds only the in-frame ones, with some missing. This table holds around 130,000 clones, 65% to 90% found once. Input material: PBMCs. Every receptor here comes from a woman between 18 and 30 years old in good health and CMV-seropositive.

V usage is TRBV11-2 and J usage is TRBJ2-3; tentative D call: TRBD2 (6 bases). This CDR3 region has 18 residues. Per the germline V gene, CDR1 is SGHAT and CDR2 is FQNNGV. Trimming shortened V by 2 bases and J by 1 base, and 19 bases separated the two germline ends. CDR3 sequence reads: CASSLSFLTGVGTDTQYF. CDR3 nucleotides: TGTGCCAGCAGCTTATCTTTTTTGACGGGGGTCGGCACAGATACGCAGTATTTT.

The chain recombines TRBV27 with TRBJ1-2; the match to TRBD1 covers 9 bases. CDR3 length: 12 residues. In germline, CDR1 is MNHEY, CDR2 SMNVEV (reference sequence). J was trimmed by 8 bases and V by 8 bases; bases with no gene match: 6. The CDR3, as DNA: TGTGCCAGCCGGGACAGGGCTAGGGGCTACACCTTC. It is translated as CASRDRARGYTF.

J is TRBJ2-2 and V is TRBV29-1; a possible D gene is TRBD2 (6 bases). CDR1 is SQVTM and CDR2 is ANQGSEA in the germline V gene. The length of the CDR3 is 13 residues. Trimming pared 4 bases from V and 3 bases from J, leaving 9 bases between. The CDR3 nucleotides read TGCAGCGTTGTGGGGGGTGACACCGGGGAGCTGTTTTTT. The encoded protein is CSVVGGDTGELFF.

The genes are TRBV4-1 and TRBJ1-6; D gene ambiguous. Per the germline V gene, CDR1 is MGHRA and CDR2 is YSYEKL. V lost 4 bases and J lost 7, with 14 bases in between. This CDR3 is 15 amino acids long. The DNA of the CDR3 is TGCGCCAGCAGCCGGACGGGAGGAAAGAATTCACCCCTCCACTTT. Amino acid sequence: CASSRTGGKNSPLHF.

V gene TRBV2 combines with J gene TRBJ1-1; 7 bases line up with TRBD1. Unmatched junction bases numbered 4, after V lost 6 bases and J lost 0 bases. The CDR3 extends over 14 amino acids. Germline V CDR1 and CDR2: SNHLY, FYNNEI. The CDR3 nucleotides read TGTGCCAGCAGCGCCGGGACAGTGAACACTGAAGCTTTCTTT. It specifies CASSAGTVNTEAFF. Full variable domain (rest looked up from reference TRBV2 and TRBJ1-1): EPEVTQTPSHQVTQMGQEVILRCVPISNHLYFYWYRQILGQKVEFLVSFYNNEISEKSEIFDDQFSVERPDGSNFTLKIRSTKLEDSAMYFCASSAGTVNTEAFFGQGTRLTVV.